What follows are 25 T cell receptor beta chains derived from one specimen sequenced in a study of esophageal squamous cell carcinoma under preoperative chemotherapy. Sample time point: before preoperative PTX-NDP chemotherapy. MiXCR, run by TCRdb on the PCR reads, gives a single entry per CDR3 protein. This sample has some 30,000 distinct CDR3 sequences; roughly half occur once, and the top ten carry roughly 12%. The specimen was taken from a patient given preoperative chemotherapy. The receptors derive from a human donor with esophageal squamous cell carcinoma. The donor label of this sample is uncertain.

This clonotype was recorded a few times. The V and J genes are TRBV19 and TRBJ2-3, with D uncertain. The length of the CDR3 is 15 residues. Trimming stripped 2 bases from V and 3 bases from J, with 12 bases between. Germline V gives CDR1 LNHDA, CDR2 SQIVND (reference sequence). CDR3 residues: CASSIYGWRTDTQYF. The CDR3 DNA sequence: TGTGCCAGTAGTATATACGGGTGGAGAACAGATACGCAGTATTTT. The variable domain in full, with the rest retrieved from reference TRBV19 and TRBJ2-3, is DGGITQSPKYLFRKEGQNVTLSCEQNLNHDAMYWYRQDPGQGLRLIYYSQIVNDFQKGDIAEGYSVSREKKESFPLTVTSAQKNPTAFYLCASSIYGWRTDTQYFGPGTRLTVL.

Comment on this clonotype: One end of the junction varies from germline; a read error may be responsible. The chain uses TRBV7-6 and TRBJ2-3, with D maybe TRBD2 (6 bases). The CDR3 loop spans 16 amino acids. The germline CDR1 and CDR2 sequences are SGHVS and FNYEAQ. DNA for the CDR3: TGTGCCAGCAGCGTCTCGGCGCGGGGAGCCAAAGACACGCAGTATTTC. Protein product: CASSVSARGAKDTQYF. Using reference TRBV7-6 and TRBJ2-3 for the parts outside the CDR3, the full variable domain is GAGVSQSPRYKVTKRGQDVALRCDPISGHVSLYWYRQALGQGPEFLTYFNYEAQQDKSGLPNDRFSAERPEGSISTLTIQRTEQRDSAMYRCASSVSARGAKDTQYFGPGTRLTVL.

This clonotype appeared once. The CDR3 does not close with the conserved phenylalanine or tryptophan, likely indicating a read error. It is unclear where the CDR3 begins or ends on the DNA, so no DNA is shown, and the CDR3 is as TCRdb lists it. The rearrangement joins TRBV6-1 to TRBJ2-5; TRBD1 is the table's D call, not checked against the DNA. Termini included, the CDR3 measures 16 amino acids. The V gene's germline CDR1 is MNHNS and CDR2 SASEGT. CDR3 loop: CASTPSIARGEETRLS.

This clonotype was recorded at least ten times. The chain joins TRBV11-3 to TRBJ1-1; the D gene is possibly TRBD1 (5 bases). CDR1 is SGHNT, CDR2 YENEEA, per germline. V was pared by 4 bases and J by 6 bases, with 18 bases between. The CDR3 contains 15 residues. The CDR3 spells CASSSIRDRGAEAFF. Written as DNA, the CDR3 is TGTGCCAGCAGCTCTATCCGGGACCGAGGCGCTGAAGCTTTCTTT.

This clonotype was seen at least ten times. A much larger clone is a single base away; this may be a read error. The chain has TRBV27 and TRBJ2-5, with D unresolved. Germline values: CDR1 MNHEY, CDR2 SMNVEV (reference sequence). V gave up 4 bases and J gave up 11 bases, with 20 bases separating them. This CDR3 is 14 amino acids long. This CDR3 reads CASSSEIYPYEQYF. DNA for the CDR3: TGTGCCAGCAGTTCCGAAATCTACCCGTATGAGCAGTACTTC.

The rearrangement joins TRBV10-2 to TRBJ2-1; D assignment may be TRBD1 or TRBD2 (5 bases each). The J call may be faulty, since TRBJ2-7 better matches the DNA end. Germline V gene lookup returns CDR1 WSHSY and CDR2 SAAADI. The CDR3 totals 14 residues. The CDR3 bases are TGCGCCACGTCTCTAGCAGGGTCCACCTACGAGCAGTACTTC. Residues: CATSLAGSTYEQYF.

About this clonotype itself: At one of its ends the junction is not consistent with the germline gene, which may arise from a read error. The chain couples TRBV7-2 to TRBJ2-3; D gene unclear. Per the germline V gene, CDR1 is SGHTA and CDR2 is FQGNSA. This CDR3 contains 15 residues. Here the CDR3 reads CASSLWLQFTDMQYF. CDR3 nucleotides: TGTGCCAGCAGCTTATGGCTACAGTTCACAGATATGCAGTATTTC.

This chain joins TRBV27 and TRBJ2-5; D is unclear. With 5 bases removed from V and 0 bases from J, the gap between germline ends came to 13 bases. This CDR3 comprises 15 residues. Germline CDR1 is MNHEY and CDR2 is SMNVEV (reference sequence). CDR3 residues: CASSLTPLDQETQYF. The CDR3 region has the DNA TGTGCCAGCAGTCTCACCCCCCTAGACCAAGAGACCCAGTACTTC.

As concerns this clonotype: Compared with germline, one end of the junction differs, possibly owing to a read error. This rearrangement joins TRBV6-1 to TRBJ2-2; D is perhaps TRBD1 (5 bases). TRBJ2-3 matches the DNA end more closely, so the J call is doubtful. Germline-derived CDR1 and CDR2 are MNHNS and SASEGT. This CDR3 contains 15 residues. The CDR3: CASGPRAVSTGTQYF. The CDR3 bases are TGTGCCAGCGGCCCCCGGGCTGTGAGCACAGGTACGCAGTATTTT.

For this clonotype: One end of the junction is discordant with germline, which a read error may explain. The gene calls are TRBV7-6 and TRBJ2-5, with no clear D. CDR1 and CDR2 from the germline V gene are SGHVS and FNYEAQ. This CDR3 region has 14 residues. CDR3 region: CASSLDGRQATQLF. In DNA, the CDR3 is TGTGCCAGCAGCTTAGACGGGCGCCAAGCGACCCAGCTCTTC.

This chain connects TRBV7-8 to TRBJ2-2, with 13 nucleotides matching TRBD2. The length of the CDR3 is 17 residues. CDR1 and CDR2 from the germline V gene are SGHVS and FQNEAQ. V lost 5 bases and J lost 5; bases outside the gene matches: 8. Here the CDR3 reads CASSPRTSGSRTGELFF. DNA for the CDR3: TGTGCCAGCAGCCCTCGGACTAGCGGGAGTAGGACCGGGGAGCTGTTTTTT.

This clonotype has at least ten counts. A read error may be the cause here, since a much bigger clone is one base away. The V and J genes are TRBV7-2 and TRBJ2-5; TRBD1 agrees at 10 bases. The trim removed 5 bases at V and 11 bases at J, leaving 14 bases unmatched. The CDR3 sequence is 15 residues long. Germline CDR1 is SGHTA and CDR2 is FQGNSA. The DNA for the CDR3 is TGTGCCAGCAGCCTCGGGACAGGGGTTGAAAATGAGCAGTACTTC. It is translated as CASSLGTGVENEQYF.

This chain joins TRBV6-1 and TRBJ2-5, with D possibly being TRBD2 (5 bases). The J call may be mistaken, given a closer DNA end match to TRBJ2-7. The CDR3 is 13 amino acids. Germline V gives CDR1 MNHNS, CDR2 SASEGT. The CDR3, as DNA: TGTGCCAGCAGCCGGGAACCGGACTACGAGCAGTACTTC. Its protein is CASSREPDYEQYF.

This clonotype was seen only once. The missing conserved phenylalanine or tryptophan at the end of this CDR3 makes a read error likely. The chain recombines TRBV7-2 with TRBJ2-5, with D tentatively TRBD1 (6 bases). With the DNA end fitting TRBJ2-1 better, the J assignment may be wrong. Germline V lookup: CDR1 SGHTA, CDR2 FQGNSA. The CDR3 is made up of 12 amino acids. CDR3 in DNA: TGTGCCAGCAGCTTCCCAGGGGAGACCCAGTTCTCG. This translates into CASSFPGETQFS.

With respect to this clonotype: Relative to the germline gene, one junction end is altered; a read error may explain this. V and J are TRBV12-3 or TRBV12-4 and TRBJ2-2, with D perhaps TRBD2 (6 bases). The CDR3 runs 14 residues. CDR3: CASSLLLATGALYF. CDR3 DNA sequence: TGTGCCAGCAGTTTACTGCTAGCGACCGGGGCGCTGTATTTT.

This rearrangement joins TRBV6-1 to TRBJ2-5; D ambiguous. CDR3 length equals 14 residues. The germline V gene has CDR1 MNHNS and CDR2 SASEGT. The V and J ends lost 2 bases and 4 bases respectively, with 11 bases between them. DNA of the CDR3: TGTGCCAGCAGTGAACGGACCTTGGGAGAGACCCAGTACTTC. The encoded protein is CASSERTLGETQYF.

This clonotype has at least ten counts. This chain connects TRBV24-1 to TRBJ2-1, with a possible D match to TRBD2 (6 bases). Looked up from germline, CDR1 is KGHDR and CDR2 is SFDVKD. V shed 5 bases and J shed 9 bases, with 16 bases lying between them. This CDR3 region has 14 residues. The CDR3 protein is CATSGLAIGGEQFF. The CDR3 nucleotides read TGTGCCACCAGTGGGCTAGCGATCGGCGGTGAGCAGTTCTTC.

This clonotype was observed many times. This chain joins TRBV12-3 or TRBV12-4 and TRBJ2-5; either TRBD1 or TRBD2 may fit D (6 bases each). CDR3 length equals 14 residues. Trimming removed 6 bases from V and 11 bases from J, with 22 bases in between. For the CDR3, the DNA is TGTGCCAGCAGGTCTCTTAGGGGGGCCTATGAGCAGTACTTC. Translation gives CASRSLRGAYEQYF.

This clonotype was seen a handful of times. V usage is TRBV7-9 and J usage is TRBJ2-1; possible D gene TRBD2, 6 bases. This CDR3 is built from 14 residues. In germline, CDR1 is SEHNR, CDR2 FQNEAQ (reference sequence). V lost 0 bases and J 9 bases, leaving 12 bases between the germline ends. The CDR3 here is CASSLAGLKGEQFF. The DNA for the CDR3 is TGTGCCAGCAGCTTAGCGGGACTTAAGGGTGAGCAGTTCTTC.

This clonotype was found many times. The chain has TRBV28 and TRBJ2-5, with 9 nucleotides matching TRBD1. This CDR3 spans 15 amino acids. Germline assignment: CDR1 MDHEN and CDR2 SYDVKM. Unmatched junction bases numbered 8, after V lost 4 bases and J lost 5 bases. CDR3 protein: CASSSTQGAKETQYF. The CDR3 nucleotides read TGTGCCAGCAGTTCCACACAGGGGGCCAAGGAGACCCAGTACTTC.

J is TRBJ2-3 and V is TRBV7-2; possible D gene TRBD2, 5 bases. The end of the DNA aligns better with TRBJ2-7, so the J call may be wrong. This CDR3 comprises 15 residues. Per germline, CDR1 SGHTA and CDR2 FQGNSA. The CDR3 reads CARVSGSGPKDTQYF. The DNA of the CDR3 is TGTGCCCGCGTCTCGGGGAGCGGACCCAAAGACACGCAGTACTTC.

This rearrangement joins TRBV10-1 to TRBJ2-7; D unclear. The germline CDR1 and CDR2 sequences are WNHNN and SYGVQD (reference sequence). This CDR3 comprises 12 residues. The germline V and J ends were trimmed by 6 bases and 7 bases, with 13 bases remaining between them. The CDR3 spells CASSHQVGEQYF. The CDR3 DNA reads TGCGCCAGCAGCCATCAGGTGGGGGAGCAGTACTTC.

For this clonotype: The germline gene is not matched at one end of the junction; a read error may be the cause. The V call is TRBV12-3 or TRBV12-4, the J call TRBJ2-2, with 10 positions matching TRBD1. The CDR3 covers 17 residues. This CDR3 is CASSWRDRGRGTETLYF. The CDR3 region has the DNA TGTGCCAGCAGTTGGAGGGACAGGGGTAGGGGGACCGAGACGCTGTATTTT.

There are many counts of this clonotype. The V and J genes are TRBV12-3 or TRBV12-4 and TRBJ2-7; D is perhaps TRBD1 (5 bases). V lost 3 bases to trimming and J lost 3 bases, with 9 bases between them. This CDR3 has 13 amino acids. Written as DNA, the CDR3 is TGTGCCAGCAGTTTTGACAGAGACTACGAGCAGTACTTC. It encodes CASSFDRDYEQYF.

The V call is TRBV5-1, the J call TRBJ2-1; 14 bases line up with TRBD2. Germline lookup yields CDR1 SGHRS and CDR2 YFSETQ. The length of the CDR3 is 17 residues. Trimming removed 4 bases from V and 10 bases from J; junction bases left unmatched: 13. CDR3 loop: CASSPGTSGSTSYEQFF. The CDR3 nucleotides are TGCGCCAGCAGCCCCGGGACTAGCGGGAGTACATCCTACGAGCAGTTCTTC.